This TCR beta chain was identified during a study of blood T cell repertoires in COVID-19 (dated by TCRdb to about 2020). Turning to the overall study: Samples from collaborators originated in the United States, Italy and Spain and spanned both the acute and convalescent phases of COVID-19. The sample metadata nearly always contained a de-identified subject ID, COVID-19 status, age in years and sex. The dataset comprised deeply sampled blood TCRbeta repertoires from subjects exposed to, actively infected with, or recovered from COVID-19. The repertoires were released in a freely available public database meant as a resource for research on the immune response to SARS-CoV-2. HLA class I and class II types, where available, came from metadata supplied by the sample provider rather than from assay-based typing. The samples were drawn from the first 160 participants of the ongoing ImmuneRACE study and from roughly 1,300 subjects provided by 6 global collaborators. The prospective study material was composed of cDNA or gDNA derived from T cells, B-cell-depleted T cells, or PBMCs. The research as a whole found: Clinical and demographic metadata were provided uncurated, with the amount varying by source and participant.

On this clone itself: Which antigen it targets is not known. The input lacks base qualities; no much larger clone sits a single base away.

Each collaborating institution followed its own protocols to collect whole blood in K2EDTA tubes. For TCRbeta analysis, collaborators shipped samples as frozen whole blood, isolated PBMCs, or DNA extracted from either of those sample types. TCRbeta CDR3 regions were amplified from genomic DNA by means of the immunoSEQ Assay, a bias-controlled multiplex PCR. As for how the authors treated the data: Within the assay, amplification of reference gene primers was used to estimate how many nucleated cells each sample contained. Sequence reads were collapsed and filtered to measure the absolute abundance of every unique TCRbeta CDR3 rearrangement. For each sample, productive Simpson clonality was calculated as the square root of Simpson's diversity index across productive rearrangements. Held by TCRdb, this immuneACCESS table contains in-frame sequences only and omits some clones. Under half of the omission traces to an unresolved V gene where checked; the cause of the rest is unknown. Clone size and the V and J calls come from that table; the DNA yielded D and trimming. For this sample the table gives under 350,000 clones, of which 75% to 85% were detected only once. The ten most abundant clones make up around 6.9% of the sample.

For CDR1 and CDR2, the germline V gene (reference sequence) lists MNHNY and SVGAGI. Relative to germline, V is missing 6 bases and J is missing 1 base, with 4 bases of the junction outside any gene match. CDR3 length: 14 amino acids, cysteine to phenylalanine. Of the read, only the CDR3 DNA is kept; its 42 bases are in frame from base 1. The chain was built from TRBV6-6 and TRBJ2-7; the central 9 bases match TRBD1. The clonotype originates from a human donor in a cohort sampled during active COVID-19. The sample comprised peripheral blood. The bases are TGTGCCAGCAGCCGGGGACAGGGATCCTACGAGCAGTACTTC. Translated, this gives CASSRGQGSYEQYF.